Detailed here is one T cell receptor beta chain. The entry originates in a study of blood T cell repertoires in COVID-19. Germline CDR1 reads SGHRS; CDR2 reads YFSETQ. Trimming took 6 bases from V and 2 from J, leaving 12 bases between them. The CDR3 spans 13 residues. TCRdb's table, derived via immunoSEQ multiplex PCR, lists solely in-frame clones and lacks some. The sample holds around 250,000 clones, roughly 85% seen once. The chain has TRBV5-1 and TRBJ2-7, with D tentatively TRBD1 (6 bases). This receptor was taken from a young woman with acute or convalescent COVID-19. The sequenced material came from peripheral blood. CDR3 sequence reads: CASNPDRTYEQYF. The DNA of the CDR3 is TGCGCCAGCAACCCGGACAGAACCTACGAGCAGTACTTC.